The present T cell receptor (beta chain) was sequenced within a study of cytomegalovirus exposure and HLA in healthy donors (TCRdb year 2017). The study in broad terms: According to a later analysis, the 120 validation repertoires were produced on the same platform as the roughly 600 repertoires of the first cohort. The aim of the study was to test whether cataloging public T cell receptors could identify signatures of past pathogen exposure. Along with the approximately 700-subject first cohort, a separate validation cohort of over 90 different subjects was used. The study combined high-throughput TCR immunosequencing, statistical association of individual TCRs with disease status, and machine learning to predict cytomegalovirus infection status.

The library was made by the immunoSEQ multiplex PCR assay. The authors processed their data as follows. A statistical classification framework was built to diagnose cytomegalovirus status from the catalog of TCR beta chain sequences. TCRdb re-hosts the immuneACCESS table, in-frame sequences only. Its copies lack some clones; in the studies checked, an unresolved V gene accounts for under half of them, and the cause for the rest is not known. Clone size and the V and J calls come from that table; the DNA yielded D and trimming. A total of tens of thousands of clones appear in this sample, roughly 91% of them only once. The ten largest clones take up 2% to 2.5% of the sample. The donors were included in the validation cohort of over a hundred subjects, a group kept apart from the roughly 730-subject first cohort. CDR1 and CDR2 were assigned from the germline V gene (reference sequence) as LNHDA and SQIVND. Including cysteine and phenylalanine, the CDR3 has 15 amino acids. The CDR3 DNA has 45 bases and is translated from base 1. Relative to germline, V is missing 4 bases and J is missing 3 bases, with 8 bases of the junction outside any gene match.

Regarding this clone: No cognate antigen has been identified for it. No much larger clonotype is one base removed from it; base qualities were not supplied.

Study-level results and caveats: According to the authors, the approach could potentially be generalized to other disease states and immunological phenotypes. While some public TCRs were present in many individuals, most TCR sequences turned up only very rarely across donors. In vitro tests confirmed that a few of the cytomegalovirus-associated TCR beta chains recognize cytomegalovirus antigens. Cytomegalovirus status was reported to be diagnosed by the classifier with high specificity and sensitivity in both the original and validation cohorts. The study listed over 150 TCR beta chains as associated with cytomegalovirus. In a later analysis, TCRs clustered in the first cohort were found to also tend to co-occur in the 120 validation repertoires, with roughly 93% of cluster scores above 0. A later analysis lacked HLA typing for the validation cohort, so it scored co-occurrence in that cohort across all 110 or so repertoires.

The V and J genes are TRBV19 and TRBJ1-2, and 7 junctional nucleotides match TRBD1. The source is a woman aged 30 to 39 in good health and CMV-seronegative. Sequencing was done on a sample of PBMCs. The DNA reads TGTGCCAGTAGTAATATCGGCAGGGGGGACTATGGCTACACCTTC. Its protein product is CASSNIGRGDYGYTF. The variable domain in full, with residues beyond the CDR3 obtained from the reference TRBV19 and TRBJ1-2 genes, is DGGITQSPKYLFRKEGQNVTLSCEQNLNHDAMYWYRQDPGQGLRLIYYSQIVNDFQKGDIAEGYSVSREKKESFPLTVTSAQKNPTAFYLCASSNIGRGDYGYTFGSGTRLTVV.